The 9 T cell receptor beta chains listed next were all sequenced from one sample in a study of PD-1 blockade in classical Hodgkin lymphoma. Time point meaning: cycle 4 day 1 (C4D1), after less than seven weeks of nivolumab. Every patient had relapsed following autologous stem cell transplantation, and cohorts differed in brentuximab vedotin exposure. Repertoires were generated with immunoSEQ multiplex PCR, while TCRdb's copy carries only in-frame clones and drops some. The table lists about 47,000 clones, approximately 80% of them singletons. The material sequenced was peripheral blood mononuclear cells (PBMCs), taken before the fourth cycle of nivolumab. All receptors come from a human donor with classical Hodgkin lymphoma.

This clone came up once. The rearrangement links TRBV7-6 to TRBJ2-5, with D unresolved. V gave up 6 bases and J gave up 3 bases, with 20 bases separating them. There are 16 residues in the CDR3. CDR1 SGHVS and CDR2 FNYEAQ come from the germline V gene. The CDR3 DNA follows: TGTGCCAGCAGTCAAAGGCGAGGTAGCAGTAAAGAGACCCAGTACTTC. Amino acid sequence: CASSQRRGSSKETQYF. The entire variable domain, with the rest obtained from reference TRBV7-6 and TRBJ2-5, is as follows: GAGVSQSPRYKVTKRGQDVALRCDPISGHVSLYWYRQALGQGPEFLTYFNYEAQQDKSGLPNDRFSAERPEGSISTLTIQRTEQRDSAMYRCASSQRRGSSKETQYFGPGTRLLVL.

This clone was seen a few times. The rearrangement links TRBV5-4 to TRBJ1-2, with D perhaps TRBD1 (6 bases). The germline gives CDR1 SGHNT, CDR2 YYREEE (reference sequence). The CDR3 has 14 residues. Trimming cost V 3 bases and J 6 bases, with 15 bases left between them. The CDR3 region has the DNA TGTGCCAGCAGCTCGGGGAGGGGGGCTGATGGCTACACCTTC. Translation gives CASSSGRGADGYTF.

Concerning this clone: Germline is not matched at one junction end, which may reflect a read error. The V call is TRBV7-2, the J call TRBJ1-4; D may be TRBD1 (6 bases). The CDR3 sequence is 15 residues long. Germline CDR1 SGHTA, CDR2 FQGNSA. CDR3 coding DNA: TGTGCCAGCAGCTTAATGGGGGGCTCGGATGAAAAACTGCTTTTT. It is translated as CASSLMGGSDEKLLF.

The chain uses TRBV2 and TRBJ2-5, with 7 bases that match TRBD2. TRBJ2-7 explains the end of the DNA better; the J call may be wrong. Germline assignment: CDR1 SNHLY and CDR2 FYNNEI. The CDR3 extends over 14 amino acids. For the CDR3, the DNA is TGTGCCAGCAGTCCTACCGGGACTACCTACGAGCAGTACTTC. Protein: CASSPTGTTYEQYF.

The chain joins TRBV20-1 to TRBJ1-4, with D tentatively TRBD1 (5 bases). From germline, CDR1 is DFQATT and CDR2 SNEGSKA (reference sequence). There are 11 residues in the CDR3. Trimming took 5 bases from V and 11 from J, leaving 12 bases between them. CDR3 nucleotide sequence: TGCAGTGCTTGGGCCCGGGGGAAACTGTTTTTT. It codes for CSAWARGKLFF.

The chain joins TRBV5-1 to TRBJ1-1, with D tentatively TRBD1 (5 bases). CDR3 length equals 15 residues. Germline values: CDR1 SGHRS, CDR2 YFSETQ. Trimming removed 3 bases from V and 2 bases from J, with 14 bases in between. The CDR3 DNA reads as TGCGCCAGCAGCTCCGGAGGGGCGGCAAACACTGAAGCTTTCTTT. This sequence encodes CASSSGGAANTEAFF. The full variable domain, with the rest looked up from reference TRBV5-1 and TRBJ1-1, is KAGVTQTPRYLIKTRGQQVTLSCSPISGHRSVSWYQQTPGQGLQFLFEYFSETQRNKGNFPGRFSGRQFSNSRSEMNVSTLELGDSALYLCASSSGGAANTEAFFGQGTRLTVV.

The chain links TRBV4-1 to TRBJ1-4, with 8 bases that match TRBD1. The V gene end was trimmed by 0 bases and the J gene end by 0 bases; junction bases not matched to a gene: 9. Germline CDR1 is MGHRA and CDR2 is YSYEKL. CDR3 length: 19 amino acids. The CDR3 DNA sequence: TGCGCCAGCAGCCAAGACCGGACAGGGAGTGGGGCAACTAATGAAAAACTGTTTTTT. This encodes CASSQDRTGSGATNEKLFF.

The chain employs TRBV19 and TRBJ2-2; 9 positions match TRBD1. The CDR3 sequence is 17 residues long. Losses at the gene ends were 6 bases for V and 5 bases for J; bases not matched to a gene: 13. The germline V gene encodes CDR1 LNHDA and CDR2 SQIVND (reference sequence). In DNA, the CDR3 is TGTGCCAGTAGGGCCCTCCCACAGGGGGCGCGAACCGGGGAGCTGTTTTTT. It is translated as CASRALPQGARTGELFF. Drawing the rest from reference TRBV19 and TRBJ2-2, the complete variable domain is DGGITQSPKYLFRKEGQNVTLSCEQNLNHDAMYWYRQDPGQGLRLIYYSQIVNDFQKGDIAEGYSVSREKKESFPLTVTSAQKNPTAFYLCASRALPQGARTGELFFGEGSRLTVL.

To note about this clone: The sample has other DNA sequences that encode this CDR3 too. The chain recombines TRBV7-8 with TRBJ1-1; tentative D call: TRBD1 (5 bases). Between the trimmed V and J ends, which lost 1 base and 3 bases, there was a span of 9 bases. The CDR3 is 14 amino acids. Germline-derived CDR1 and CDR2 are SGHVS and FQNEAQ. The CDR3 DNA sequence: TGTGCCAGCAGCTTAGACCGGGGGGACACTGAAGCTTTCTTT. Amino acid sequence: CASSLDRGDTEAFF.